This T cell receptor beta chain appears in the sequencing data of a study of T cell responses to AZD1222 COVID-19 vaccine. Regarding the study as a whole: Spike-wide coverage was observed for vaccine-associated CD4 TCRs, with dominant responses at 160-218 and 743-854. Donors in the cohort were predominantly white British and more often female, and clonal diversity was possibly underestimated.

About this clone: As yet, its antigen is unknown.

Method: immunoSEQ multiplex PCR; TCRdb's copy keeps in-frame clones and lacks some. The table records 75,000 to 100,000 clones, roughly 90% of them present only once. V lost 5 bases and J lost 4; bases outside the gene matches: 10. There are 16 residues in the CDR3. Germline assignment: CDR1 SGHAT and CDR2 FQNNGV. This receptor was identified in an adult in good health. The chain couples TRBV11-2 to TRBJ2-2, with TRBD1 identical over 7 bases. The sample here was peripheral blood, taken on day 0 of AZD1222 vaccination. CDR3 residues: CASSQMTGLSTGELFF. The CDR3 DNA reads as TGTGCCAGCAGCCAGATGACAGGGTTGAGCACCGGGGAGCTGTTTTTT.